One and the same sample provided the 22 T cell receptor beta chains below, sequenced in a study of human T cells and chemical hapten exposure. Specified time point: healthy volunteer bleed at 2 weeks. The authors' total RNA extraction used unfractionated whole blood. TCRdb re-called the RACE reads with MiXCR, one entry per CDR3 protein. The sample carries about 130,000 distinct CDR3 sequences, approximately 9% recorded once. Sequencing was carried out using whole blood. The receptors originated from a male donor in good health. Some clones in this sample may be carry-over from other donors' samples.

The table lists this clonotype with many counts. The chain carries TRBV4-3 and TRBJ2-1; possible D gene TRBD1, 6 bases. CDR1 and CDR2 (germline): LGHNA, YSLEER. V lost 2 bases and J lost 5, with 19 bases in between. This CDR3 is built from 17 residues. In DNA form, the CDR3 reads TGCGCCAGCAGCCAACCAGGGGAAGGCAAAGGGAACAATGAGCAGTTCTTC. Its protein product is CASSQPGEGKGNNEQFF.

This clonotype was seen more than once but under ten times. The gene calls are TRBV9 and TRBJ2-3; 9 bases fit TRBD2. Germline CDR1 reads SGDLS; CDR2 reads YYNGEE. The CDR3 covers 15 residues. Losses at the gene ends were 3 bases for V and 2 bases for J; bases not matched to a gene: 4. The CDR3 sequence is CASSGSGSPTDTQYF. For the CDR3, the DNA is TGTGCCAGCAGCGGTAGCGGGAGCCCCACAGATACGCAGTATTTT.

This clonotype was found a few times. V gene TRBV18 combines with J gene TRBJ2-7; TRBD1 agrees at 8 bases. V was pared by 6 bases and J by 4 bases, with 14 bases of the junction left unmatched. Germline V gene sequence: CDR1 KGHSH, CDR2 LQKENI. The CDR3 is made up of 16 amino acids. The CDR3 DNA reads as TGTGCCAGCTCCAAATCGAGGGGACAGGAGAATTACGAGCAGTACTTC. Its translation is CASSKSRGQENYEQYF.

This clonotype was found a few times. The chain couples TRBV11-2 to TRBJ2-3; D remains unclear. CDR1 is SGHAT, CDR2 FQNNGV, per germline. Trimming shortened V by 2 bases and J by 7 bases, and 7 bases separated the two germline ends. The length of the CDR3 is 12 residues. As DNA, the CDR3 is TGTGCCAGCAGCTTAAAGCTACATACGCAGTATTTT. Its translation: CASSLKLHTQYF.

J is TRBJ1-1 and V is TRBV5-1; D is ambiguous. Germline values: CDR1 SGHRS, CDR2 YFSETQ. The CDR3 extends over 13 amino acids. With 4 bases removed from V and 0 bases from J, the gap between germline ends came to 7 bases. The CDR3 nucleotides are TGCGCCAGCAGCAGCCGGTTGAACACTGAAGCTTTCTTT. Its protein product is CASSSRLNTEAFF.

V usage is TRBV6-2 or TRBV6-3 and J usage is TRBJ1-1; possibly TRBD1 for D (6 bases). V was trimmed by 6 bases and J by 4 bases, leaving 12 bases between them. The CDR3 has 13 amino acids. Germline CDR1 and CDR2: MNHEY and SVGEGT. The CDR3 DNA sequence: TGTGCCAGCAGCCGGGACATTTCCACTGAAGCTTTCTTT. Translating it yields CASSRDISTEAFF.

This chain uses TRBV3-1 with TRBJ2-6; TRBD1 or TRBD2 may be the D gene (5 bases each). V lost 1 base to trimming and J lost 0 bases, with 10 bases between them. The germline V gene encodes CDR1 LGHDT and CDR2 YNNKEL (reference sequence). The CDR3 consists of 17 residues. The chain's CDR3 is CASSQVRGRSGANVLTF. The CDR3 DNA reads TGTGCCAGCAGCCAAGTTCGGGGCCGCTCTGGGGCCAACGTCCTGACTTTC.

The chain joins TRBV12-3 or TRBV12-4 to TRBJ1-1, with TRBD1 identical over 7 bases. Trimming at V came to 3 bases and at J to 1 base, leaving 2 bases not matched to a gene. The CDR3 spans 14 residues. The CDR3: CASSLKGANTEAFF. The CDR3 DNA follows: TGTGCCAGCAGTTTGAAGGGGGCGAACACTGAAGCTTTCTTT.

J is TRBJ2-1 and V is TRBV24-1; D ambiguous. With 9 bases removed from V and 3 bases from J, the gap between germline ends came to 11 bases. This CDR3 is built from 13 residues. The germline CDR1 and CDR2 sequences are KGHDR and SFDVKD. DNA of the CDR3: TGTGCCACCCGCCCGAAAGGCTACAATGAGCAGTTCTTC. Translating gives CATRPKGYNEQFF.

This clonotype was counted many times. The genes are TRBV21-1 and TRBJ1-1; TRBD1 is the table's D call and was not checked against the DNA. TRBV21-1 is deemed a pseudogene. The CDR3 consists of 17 residues. CDR3 residues: CASSKRGKGEEDTEAFF. Here the CDR3 DNA reads TGTGCCAGCAGCAAAAGGGGAAAAGGAGAGGAAGACACTGAAGCTTTCTTT.

The V gene is TRBV20-1, the J gene TRBJ1-1, with 8 positions matching TRBD1. Germline lookup yields CDR1 DFQATT and CDR2 SNEGSKA (reference sequence). The CDR3 contains 14 residues. V lost 4 bases, J lost 1 base, and 5 bases stayed unmatched. The DNA of the CDR3 is TGCAGTGCTACCCAGGGGGCCGAGAACACTGAAGCTTTCTTT. Protein: CSATQGAENTEAFF.

Only a few counts were recorded for this clonotype. The chain joins TRBV15 to TRBJ2-7; TRBD1 or TRBD2 may be the D gene (6 bases each). V dropped 5 bases and J dropped 7 bases, with 27 bases sitting between them. The CDR3 extends over 17 amino acids. Germline V gene sequence: CDR1 LNHNV, CDR2 YYDKDF (reference sequence). CDR3 DNA sequence: TGTGCCACCAGCCCCCCTTCCCGGGGGCTCCGACCGGGTGAGCAGTACTTC. This encodes CATSPPSRGLRPGEQYF.

This chain uses TRBV6-2 or TRBV6-3 with TRBJ1-5; the match to TRBD1 covers 9 bases. Looked up from germline, CDR1 is MNHEY and CDR2 is SVGEGT. V lost 4 bases, J lost 0 bases, and 16 bases stayed unmatched. The CDR3 loop spans 20 amino acids. The CDR3 DNA is TGTGCCAGCAGTTCCGCGACAGGGGGTCCATCCAGTTATAGCAATCAGCCCCAGCATTTT. Translating gives CASSSATGGPSSYSNQPQHF.

Details on this clonotype: One end of the junction does not line up with germline, which may come from a read error. V is TRBV27 and J is TRBJ2-4, with D perhaps TRBD2 (6 bases). Looked up from germline, CDR1 is MNHEY and CDR2 is SMNVEV (reference sequence). The CDR3 sequence is 18 residues long. CDR3 in DNA: TGTGCCAGCAGTTACGGGACTCCCGGCGCCCTAGCCAAAAACATTCAGCACTTC. This codes for CASSYGTPGALAKNIQHF.

CDR3 DNA sequence: TGCGCCAGCAGCGGGACTAGCGGGAATTCCAATGAGCAGTTCTTC. Its protein product is CASSGTSGNSNEQFF. The chain couples TRBV5-1 to TRBJ2-1; 13 bases line up with TRBD2. The CDR3 length is 15 residues. Per the germline V gene, CDR1 is SGHRS and CDR2 is YFSETQ. V trimming: 4 bases; J trimming: 6 bases; junction bases outside the gene matches: 4.

The chain joins TRBV12-3 or TRBV12-4 to TRBJ2-1; D is perhaps TRBD2 (5 bases). With 3 bases removed from V and 0 bases from J, the gap between germline ends came to 21 bases. The CDR3 consists of 19 residues. This CDR3 reads CASSLPSRPPFSSYNEQFF. The CDR3 bases are TGTGCCAGCAGTTTGCCTAGCCGACCTCCGTTTAGCTCCTACAATGAGCAGTTCTTC.

This clonotype has just a few counts. The CDR3 loop reads CASSQDWGFSGNTIYF. Here the CDR3 DNA reads TGTGCCAGCAGCCAAGATTGGGGCTTCTCTGGAAACACCATATATTTT. The chain uses TRBV4-2 and TRBJ1-3; weak D call: TRBD1 (5 bases). This CDR3 spans 16 amino acids. The germline V and J ends were trimmed by 0 bases and 0 bases, with 9 bases remaining between them. CDR1 and CDR2 from the germline V gene are LGHNA and YNFKEQ.

This clonotype was detected only a few times. V usage is TRBV7-8 and J usage is TRBJ1-2; maybe TRBD1 (5 bases). The CDR3 runs 15 residues. Germline V gives CDR1 SGHVS, CDR2 FQNEAQ. V was clipped by 2 bases and J by 5 bases, with 15 bases between them. The CDR3 DNA follows: TGTGCCAGCAGCTTATCTCCGGGGCCGGATTATGGCTACACCTTC. It is translated as CASSLSPGPDYGYTF. The whole variable domain, filled in from reference TRBV7-8 and TRBJ1-2, reads GAGVSQSPRYKVAKRGQDVALRCDPISGHVSLFWYQQALGQGPEFLTYFQNEAQLDKSGLPSDRFFAERPEGSVSTLKIQRTQQEDSAVYLCASSLSPGPDYGYTFGSGTRLTVV.

The rearrangement uses TRBV3-1 and TRBJ1-2; 7 bases are shared with TRBD1. V was pared by 1 base and J by 7 bases, with 6 bases of the junction left unmatched. Germline V lookup: CDR1 LGHDT, CDR2 YNNKEL (reference sequence). The CDR3 spans 14 residues. CDR3 DNA sequence: TGTGCCAGCAGCCAAGGACAGGGTTATCCTGGCTACACCTTC. Amino acids: CASSQGQGYPGYTF.

Many counts were recorded for this clonotype. The rearrangement uses TRBV7-4 and TRBJ1-2, with D uncertain. The CDR3 spans 15 residues. CDR1 is SGHVT and CDR2 is SQSDAQ in the germline V gene. Trimming took off 1 base at V and 3 bases at J, with 12 bases between the two ends. CDR3 nucleotides: TGTGCCAGCAGCTTAGAACCAACAGACGACTATGGCTACACCTTC. Encoded protein: CASSLEPTDDYGYTF.

This clonotype was seen a few times. V and J are TRBV20-1 and TRBJ1-2; D unresolved. This CDR3 region has 13 residues. Germline V gene lookup returns CDR1 DFQATT and CDR2 SNEGSKA (reference sequence). The V end lost 5 bases, the J end lost 1 base, and 11 bases lay between the germline ends. The CDR3 protein is CSAPQGFNYGYTF. For the CDR3, the DNA is TGCAGTGCTCCCCAAGGGTTTAACTATGGCTACACCTTC.

This chain joins TRBV15 and TRBJ2-1; no firm D call. The CDR3 is made up of 13 amino acids. CDR1 is LNHNV, CDR2 YYDKDF, per germline (reference sequence). Trimming stripped 0 bases from V and 9 bases from J, with 9 bases between. The DNA of the CDR3 is TGTGCCACCAGCAGAGACCCAGCGAGTGAGCAGTTCTTC. This encodes CATSRDPASEQFF.